The 29 T cell receptor beta chains in this list originate from one sample, sequenced in a study of T cells in Graves' hyperthyroidism and ophthalmopathy. What was amplified from RNA transcripts were TCR beta CDR3 regions. The HTBI set primed first-round TCR CDR3 RT-PCR. In TCRdb, the multiplex PCR reads were re-called with MiXCR into one record per CDR3 protein. This sample has about 360,000 distinct CDR3 sequences, with about 12% found just once. Sample: blood. These receptors were obtained from a woman aged 18-29 years with Graves' hyperthyroidism.

This clonotype was seen repeatedly, ten times or more. The chain has TRBV11-2 and TRBJ2-1; D possibly corresponds to TRBD2 (5 bases). Germline CDR1 SGHAT, CDR2 FQNNGV. Trimming stripped 5 bases from V and 2 bases from J, with 16 bases between. This CDR3 contains 16 residues. CDR3 loop: CASSPRAPGTYNEQFF. The CDR3 nucleotides are TGTGCCAGCAGCCCTCGGGCCCCGGGAACCTACAATGAGCAGTTCTTC.

This clonotype has ten or more counts. The V and J genes are TRBV6-1 and TRBJ1-1; D gene unclear. The CDR3 has 12 residues. Germline lookup yields CDR1 MNHNS and CDR2 SASEGT. Between the trimmed V and J ends, which lost 6 bases and 5 bases, there was a span of 10 bases. CDR3 DNA: TGTGCCAGCAGGAGAGGCTTAACTGAAGCTTTCTTT. Amino acids: CASRRGLTEAFF.

This clonotype has at least ten counts. V is TRBV28 and J is TRBJ2-4; no definite D call. The ends were cut back, 6 bases at V and 0 bases at J, with 12 bases in the middle. This CDR3 is 15 amino acids long. The germline V gene encodes CDR1 MDHEN and CDR2 SYDVKM. The CDR3 DNA follows: TGTGCCAGCAGCTCCGACTGGGTAGCCAAAAACATTCAGTACTTC. Amino acids: CASSSDWVAKNIQYF.

This clonotype was detected only once. The rearrangement joins TRBV4-3 to TRBJ2-1; the match to TRBD2 covers 8 bases. Germline-derived CDR1 and CDR2 are LGHNA and YSLEER. Germline trimming cut 4 bases from V and 7 bases from J; bases unmatched to any gene: 9. The CDR3 extends over 15 amino acids. In DNA form, the CDR3 reads TGCGCCAGCAGCCCCCAGCGGGAGAGAGGTAATGAGCAGTTCTTC. Encoded protein: CASSPQRERGNEQFF.

This chain joins TRBV7-6 and TRBJ2-1; 11 bases fit TRBD2. The length of the CDR3 is 16 residues. V gave up 3 bases and J gave up 9 bases; unmatched junction bases: 10. Germline CDR1 is SGHVS and CDR2 is FNYEAQ. In DNA, the CDR3 is TGTGCCAGCAGCTTCGACCCTAGCGGGGGGCAGGGTGAGCAGTTCTTC. Amino acids: CASSFDPSGGQGEQFF.

The sample holds a few counts of this clonotype. The J gene is TRBJ1-1, the V gene TRBV5-1; possibly TRBD1 for D (5 bases). V was pared by 0 bases and J by 1 base, with 10 bases between. From germline, CDR1 is SGHRS and CDR2 YFSETQ. This CDR3 contains 15 residues. CDR3 in amino acids: CASSLAGTENTEAFF. The CDR3 coding sequence is TGCGCCAGCAGCTTGGCCGGGACTGAGAACACTGAAGCTTTCTTT.

This clonotype was detected ten times or more. This chain joins TRBV5-1 and TRBJ2-1; 7 nucleotides line up with TRBD2. With 0 bases clipped from V and 3 bases from J, the junction kept 3 bases outside the gene matches. The CDR3 extends over 15 amino acids. Germline V gene sequence: CDR1 SGHRS, CDR2 YFSETQ. CDR3 DNA sequence: TGCGCCAGCAGCTTGGCCCCTAGCGGCTACAATGAGCAGTTCTTC. Protein sequence: CASSLAPSGYNEQFF.

About this clonotype itself: This clone may be a read error of a much larger clone one base away. The final CDR3 position lacks the conserved phenylalanine or tryptophan, pointing to a likely read error. V and J are TRBV20-1 and TRBJ1-2; 7 bases fit TRBD1. This CDR3 spans 13 amino acids. Per the germline V gene, CDR1 is DFQATT and CDR2 is SNEGSKA (reference sequence). The V segment lost 1 base and the J segment 8 bases; nucleotides outside the gene matches: 7. CDR3 protein: CSARVRTGLGYTL. In nucleotides, the CDR3 is TGCAGTGCTAGAGTTAGGACAGGCTTGGGCTACACCCTC.

Comments on this clonotype: The germline gene is not matched at one end of the junction; a read error may be the cause. The rearrangement uses TRBV7-7 and TRBJ1-1, with 9 bases matching TRBD1. CDR1 is SSHAT and CDR2 is FNYEAQ in the germline V gene (reference sequence). CDR3 size: 16 residues. Here the CDR3 DNA reads TGTGCTAGCATCGAATGGAGGACAGGGGAGAACACTGAAGCTTTCTTT. Translation gives CASIEWRTGENTEAFF. Based on the CDR3 plus reference TRBV7-7 and TRBJ1-1, the full variable domain is GAGVSQSPRYKVTKRGQDVTLRCDPISSHATLYWYQQALGQGPEFLTYFNYEAQPDKSGLPSDRFSAERPEGSISTLTIQRTEQRDSAMYRCASIEWRTGENTEAFFGQGTRLTVV.

This clonotype showed up many times. The chain employs TRBV28 and TRBJ1-6; D call uncertain. The CDR3 is made up of 18 amino acids. Germline loops: CDR1 MDHEN, CDR2 SYDVKM. The V gene lost 1 base and the J gene lost 4 bases, with 17 bases spanning the gap. CDR3 DNA sequence: TGTGCCAGCAGTTTATACCTAGATCCTGGCATTTATAATTCACCCCTCCACTTT. Protein product: CASSLYLDPGIYNSPLHF. Variable domain in full (rest from reference TRBV28 and TRBJ1-6): DVKVTQSSRYLVKRTGEKVFLECVQDMDHENMFWYRQDPGLGLRLIYFSYDVKMKEKGDIPEGYSVSREKKERFSLILESASTNQTSMYLCASSLYLDPGIYNSPLHFGNGTRLTVT.

This clonotype was observed many times. The chain recombines TRBV29-1 with TRBJ1-6; D unclear. The CDR3 consists of 13 residues. The V end lost 3 bases, the J end lost 9 bases, and 12 bases lay between the germline ends. CDR1 and CDR2 (germline): SQVTM, ANQGSEA. The CDR3 DNA is TGCAGCGTTGAGGACCCCGAGGGTTCACCCCTCCACTTT. Translating it yields CSVEDPEGSPLHF.

The chain joins TRBV5-6 to TRBJ2-5; 14 bases are a match to TRBD2. Germline CDR1 and CDR2: SGHDT and YYEEEE. V dropped 4 bases and J dropped 5; count of bases not matched to a gene: 7. The CDR3 is 16 residues long. In DNA, the CDR3 is TGTGCCAGCAGCCGGGGACTAGCGGGAGATTCGGAGACCCAGTACTTC. It codes for CASSRGLAGDSETQYF.

With respect to this clonotype: It is likely a read error, because the conserved phenylalanine at the end of the CDR3 is missing. CDR3 DNA: TGTGCCAGCAGCCGACAGGACAGAACGGATTCACCCCTCCACTGT. Encoded protein: CASSRQDRTDSPLHC. The V gene is TRBV28, the J gene TRBJ1-6; maybe TRBD1 (6 bases). The CDR3 has 15 residues. Germline CDR1 is MDHEN and CDR2 is SYDVKM. V lost 6 bases to trimming and J lost 8 bases, with 17 bases between them.

This clonotype was counted a few times. V gene TRBV7-9 combines with J gene TRBJ2-3; 9 nucleotides match TRBD2. This CDR3 is built from 15 residues. Trimming removed 5 bases from V and 5 bases from J; junction bases left unmatched: 8. Germline lookup yields CDR1 SEHNR and CDR2 FQNEAQ (reference sequence). The CDR3 DNA follows: TGTGCCAGCAGCCCCCGACTAGCGGTTCGAGATACGCAGTATTTT. Protein: CASSPRLAVRDTQYF.

This clonotype was seen ten or more times. The chain combines TRBV6-1 with TRBJ1-3, with D tentatively TRBD1 (6 bases). V dropped 7 bases and J dropped 2 bases, with 9 bases sitting between them. Germline assignment: CDR1 MNHNS and CDR2 SASEGT. The CDR3 has 13 amino acids. CDR3 in amino acids: CASKTGTGNTIYF. The DNA of the CDR3 is TGTGCCAGCAAAACAGGGACTGGAAACACCATATATTTT.

V and J are TRBV9 and TRBJ2-5; perhaps TRBD1 as D (6 bases). Looked up from germline, CDR1 is SGDLS and CDR2 is YYNGEE. Trimming stripped 3 bases from V and 4 bases from J, with 16 bases between. The CDR3 loop spans 15 amino acids. CDR3 nucleotides: TGTGCCAGCAGCGGCGACGGTACAGGGTCAGAGACCCAGTACTTC. Translated, it gives CASSGDGTGSETQYF.

The V call is TRBV27, the J call TRBJ1-4; TRBD1 aligns across 11 bases. CDR1 is MNHEY and CDR2 is SMNVEV in the germline V gene (reference sequence). The length of the CDR3 is 15 residues. The junction had 6 bases not matched to a gene; V was cut back by 4 bases and J by 8 bases. The CDR3: CASSSWTGGREKLFF. The CDR3 coding sequence is TGTGCCAGCAGTTCCTGGACAGGGGGCCGGGAAAAACTGTTTTTT.

The chain joins TRBV19 to TRBJ1-5, with a weak D call TRBD1 (5 bases). The CDR3 sequence is 17 residues long. The germline V gene has CDR1 LNHDA and CDR2 SQIVND (reference sequence). V was pared by 1 base and J by 0 bases, with 13 bases between. The CDR3: CASSIGGTVYSNQPQHF. The CDR3 DNA reads as TGTGCCAGTAGTATAGGGGGGACTGTTTATAGCAATCAGCCCCAGCATTTT.

This sequence joins TRBV7-9 and TRBJ2-1; TRBD1 might be the D (7 bases). The length of the CDR3 is 16 residues. Germline V gene lookup returns CDR1 SEHNR and CDR2 FQNEAQ (reference sequence). The germline V and J ends were trimmed by 5 bases and 0 bases, with 14 bases remaining between them. The DNA of the CDR3 is TGTGCCAGCAGCCAGGGGGGAGGTGTCTCCTACAATGAGCAGTTCTTC. This gives the protein CASSQGGGVSYNEQFF.

This rearrangement joins TRBV4-1 to TRBJ2-3, with TRBD2 identical over 9 bases. CDR1 is MGHRA, CDR2 YSYEKL, per germline. The ends lost 5 bases at V and 2 bases at J; junction bases unmatched: 8. The CDR3 is 16 residues long. The CDR3 protein is CASSSRTSDDTDTQYF. In nucleotides, the CDR3 is TGCGCCAGCAGCTCGCGGACTAGCGACGACACAGATACGCAGTATTTT.

This clonotype occurred many times. V gene TRBV7-3 combines with J gene TRBJ1-1; 8 nucleotides match TRBD1. CDR1 SGHTA and CDR2 FQGTGA come from the germline V gene. The CDR3 is 13 amino acids. V lost 5 bases to trimming and J lost 3 bases; unmatched junction nucleotides: 2. CDR3 amino acids: CASSTDRDTEAFF. In DNA, the CDR3 is TGTGCCAGCAGCACGGACAGGGACACTGAAGCTTTCTTT.

This clonotype was seen at least ten times. This chain links TRBV15 with TRBJ1-5; D not resolved. V shed 1 base and J shed 4 bases, with 5 bases lying between them. Germline assignment: CDR1 LNHNV and CDR2 YYDKDF (reference sequence). The CDR3 runs 13 residues. CDR3 loop: CATSRAGNQPQHF. Written as DNA, the CDR3 is TGTGCCACCAGCAGAGCAGGTAATCAGCCCCAGCATTTT. Drawing the rest from reference TRBV15 and TRBJ1-5, the complete variable domain is DAMVIQNPRYQVTQFGKPVTLSCSQTLNHNVMYWYQQKSSQAPKLLFHYYDKDFNNEADTPDNFQSRRPNTSFCFLDIRSPGLGDTAMYLCATSRAGNQPQHFGDGTRLSIL.

The V call is TRBV2, the J call TRBJ1-5; D unclear. Trimming shortened V by 0 bases and J by 4 bases, and 16 bases separated the two germline ends. This CDR3 has 17 amino acids. Germline V gives CDR1 SNHLY, CDR2 FYNNEI. This CDR3 is CASSEAPNSSGNQPQHF. CDR3 bases: TGTGCCAGCAGTGAAGCGCCTAACAGCTCTGGGAATCAGCCCCAGCATTTT.

This clonotype has only a few counts. The rearrangement uses TRBV30 and TRBJ2-1; D tentatively reads TRBD1 or TRBD2 (5 bases each). Germline V gene data show CDR1 as GTSNPN and CDR2 as SVGIG (reference sequence). Trimming shortened V by 5 bases and J by 7 bases, and 15 bases separated the two germline ends. CDR3 size: 13 residues. For the CDR3, the DNA is TGTGCCTGGGGGGGAAGGGGCTGGAATGAGCAGTTCTTC. It codes for CAWGGRGWNEQFF.

The sample holds many counts of this clonotype. The genes are TRBV20-1 and TRBJ2-7; 7 bases line up with TRBD2. The CDR3 has 13 amino acids. CDR1 is DFQATT and CDR2 is SNEGSKA in the germline V gene (reference sequence). With V trimmed by 7 bases and J by 4 bases, 10 bases remained unmatched. CDR3 sequence reads: CSVKGQRDYEQYF. In DNA form, the CDR3 reads TGCAGTGTCAAGGGCCAGCGGGATTACGAGCAGTACTTC.

This clonotype was recorded at least ten times. The CDR3, as DNA: TGTGCCATCAGTGAGGAGGGCCCGTCGGGCGAGCAGTACTTC. This gives the protein CAISEEGPSGEQYF. This sequence joins TRBV10-3 and TRBJ2-7, with D possibly TRBD2 on 5 matching bases. Trimming took 2 bases from V and 6 from J, leaving 14 bases between them. The CDR3 totals 14 residues. In germline, CDR1 is ENHRY, CDR2 SYGVKD.

This chain connects TRBV27 to TRBJ1-1; D uncertain. The V gene's germline CDR1 is MNHEY and CDR2 SMNVEV (reference sequence). V lost 1 base and J lost 5, with 11 bases in between. The length of the CDR3 is 14 residues. CDR3 sequence: CASSLYRAGTEAFF. The CDR3 DNA reads as TGTGCCAGCAGTTTATACCGGGCTGGAACTGAAGCTTTCTTT.

Points on this clonotype: This may be a read error, as it is one base from a much larger clone. This chain links TRBV6-5 with TRBJ1-1, with 7 bases matching TRBD1. V shed 2 bases, J shed 0 bases, and the junction held 0 bases outside the gene matches. Germline values: CDR1 MNHEY, CDR2 SVGAGI. The CDR3 extends over 14 amino acids. CDR3 loop: CASSYGQVNTEAFF. CDR3 nucleotides: TGTGCCAGCAGTTACGGACAGGTGAACACTGAAGCTTTCTTT.

This clonotype was counted ten times or more. The chain couples TRBV7-8 to TRBJ1-1; D possibly corresponds to TRBD1 (5 bases). This CDR3 is 20 amino acids long. Germline V gene data show CDR1 as SGHVS and CDR2 as FQNEAQ. Trimming took off 0 bases at V and 0 bases at J, with 23 bases between the two ends. The CDR3 DNA reads as TGTGCCAGCAGCTTAGCAATGATTCGCAGGGATGATGATATGAACACTGAAGCTTTCTTT. This codes for CASSLAMIRRDDDMNTEAFF.